The rows below give T cell receptor beta chains drawn from one sample of a study of CD8+CD57+ T cells in acquired aplastic anemia. TCRdb processed the reads anew with MiXCR; each CDR3 protein has one entry. The table lists around 68,000 distinct CDR3 sequences, around half of them singletons. The sample consisted of sorted CD4+, CD8+, or CD8+CD57+ T cells (not recorded which) from PBMCs. The receptor set was obtained from a human donor in good health, serving as a control. CDR3s include the opening cysteine and the closing phenylalanine or tryptophan.

V gene	CDR3 length	CDR3 protein
TRBV2	14	CASSLGLAGYEQYF
TRBV4-1	12	CASSQTGWEQYF
TRBV2	16	CASSGTGEPRAGELFF
TRBV29-1	12	CSVGDRDQPQHF
TRBV24-1	14	CATSDTTGVETQYF
TRBV10-3	13	CATGREAVGGYTF
TRBV10-3	13	CAIGGRNDDEQFF
TRBV15	16	CATSSPRTSGIYEQYF
TRBV19	14	CASSIYQGAYEQYF
TRBV9	13	CASSVAGVDEQYF
TRBV20-1	14	CSAERGRGVYEQYF
TRBV19	15	CASSTTRRGNTEAFF
TRBV19	14	CASSRTGGTDEQYF
TRBV10-3	17	CAISDYPTERAAHEQFF
TRBV15	13	CATSRDTTYEQFF
TRBV20-1	14	CSAQTSGEADTQYF
TRBV9	12	CASSGDSYEQYF
TRBV6-1	14	CASMLLPGTGEQYF
TRBV10-3	14	CAISPGMGASPLHF
TRBV10-3	15	CAISAREGNTGELFF
TRBV11-2	16	CASSLVIGAGGYEQYF
TRBV19	17	CASIGRRTGGYNSPLHF
TRBV19	14	CASSIERDAGEQYF
TRBV2	13	CASSEWAREKLFF
TRBV2	11	CASSREVEQYF
TRBV11-2	13	CASSAAGWETQYF
TRBV7-6	14	CASSTGQSNQPQHF
TRBV2	15	CASRTRTAITDTQYF
TRBV29-1	11	CSAKEGETQYF
TRBV20-1	12	CSARKGPYEQYF
TRBV29-1	15	CSVDRGLLSYNEQFF
TRBV11-2	15	CASSFRQGRLNEQFF
TRBV5-1	14	CASSPERSTDTQYF
TRBV7-3	14	CASSLTGPADEQFF
TRBV10-3	15	CASNPRRDGNYGYTF
TRBV10-1	17	CASSPRASGRMDNEQFF
TRBV19	15	CASRITTDGNTEAFF
TRBV10-3	16	CAISEDHGGAGTEAFF
TRBV11-2	13	CASSLGGANVLTF